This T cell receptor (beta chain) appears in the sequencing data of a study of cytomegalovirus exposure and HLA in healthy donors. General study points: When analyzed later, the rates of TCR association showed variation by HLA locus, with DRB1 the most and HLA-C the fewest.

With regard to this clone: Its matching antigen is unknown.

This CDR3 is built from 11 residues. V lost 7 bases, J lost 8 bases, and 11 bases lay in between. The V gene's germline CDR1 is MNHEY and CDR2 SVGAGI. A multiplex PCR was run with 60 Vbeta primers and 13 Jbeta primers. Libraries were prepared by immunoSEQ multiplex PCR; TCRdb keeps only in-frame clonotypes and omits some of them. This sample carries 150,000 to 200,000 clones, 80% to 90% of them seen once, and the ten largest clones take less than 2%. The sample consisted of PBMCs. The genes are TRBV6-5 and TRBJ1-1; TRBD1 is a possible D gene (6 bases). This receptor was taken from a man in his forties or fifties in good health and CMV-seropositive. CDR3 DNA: TGTGCCAGCACGAGGGGGATAGAAGCTTTCTTT. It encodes CASTRGIEAFF.